These T cell receptor beta chains were read from a single sample in a study of beta chain features in type 1 diabetes. Assay: immunoSEQ multiplex PCR; the TCRdb copy retains only in-frame clones and omits some. The sample holds roughly 300,000 clones, roughly 15% seen once. Sequencing was performed on central memory CD4+ T cells from blood. These receptors were obtained from a young man in good health. CDR3s include the opening cysteine and the closing phenylalanine or tryptophan.

>TRBJ1-1|TRBV5-3
CARSTPGQTNTEAFF
>TRBJ2-2|TRBV7-2
CASSLVGTGGSTGELFF
>TRBJ2-1|TRBV7-9
CASSLLIGGEQFF
>TRBJ1-2|TRBV6-6
CASSPGQGARGYTF
>TRBJ2-1|TRBV14
CASSRLTSGNYNEQFF
>TRBJ1-3|TRBV7-6
CASSPPGNSGNTIYF
>TRBJ2-7|TRBV13
CASSSTGRLHYEQYF
>TRBJ2-3|TRBV11-2
CASSLDPIAVGDTQYF
>TRBJ1-2|TRBV9
CASSPDGGLYGYTF
>TRBJ2-3|TRBV10-3
CAISEATPSTDTQYF
>TRBJ1-1|TRBV23-1
CASSQTPNTEAFF
>TRBJ1-1|TRBV2
CASRDTHGGKLNTEAFF
>TRBJ2-7|TRBV6-5
CASSTGPVYEQYF
>TRBJ1-2|TRBV30
CAWRGQKFYGYTF
>TRBJ2-7|TRBV2
CASSWDRANEQYF
>TRBJ2-5|TRBV6-6
CASTESGSYETQYF
>TRBJ1-4|TRBV15
CATSRDLVRQGWGEKLFF
>TRBJ1-4|TRBV30
CAWSAAGGNNEKLFF
>TRBJ2-5|TRBV18
CASAPGAGAKETQYF